The clone carrying this T cell receptor (beta chain) was found once. Antigen: not known. The data stem from a study of cytomegalovirus exposure and HLA in healthy donors. General study findings and limits: A later analysis found that most CMV-associated TCR beta chains appeared HLA-restricted. Segments of the TCR beta V type were, in most cases, productive about 87% or about 30% of the time in an earlier analysis. It was about 150 TCR beta chains that were listed as cytomegalovirus-associated.

The PCR used 60 Vbeta and 13 Jbeta primers. Sequencing used immunoSEQ multiplex PCR; TCRdb keeps in-frame clones, though not all of them. The sample yields over 100,000 clones, 65% to 80% seen once. The germline V gene has CDR1 LNHDA and CDR2 SQIVND (reference sequence). Trimming cost V 5 bases and J 4 bases, with 3 bases left between them. This CDR3 contains 11 residues. This sequence joins TRBV19 and TRBJ2-1; no clear D gene. The specimen sequenced was PBMCs. This sequence was found in a man in his thirties or forties in good health and CMV-seropositive. CDR3 sequence reads: CASSRYNEQFF. The CDR3 DNA is TGTGCCAGTAGTCGGTACAATGAGCAGTTCTTC.